This T cell receptor beta chain emerged from a study of blood T cell repertoires in COVID-19. Background on the study: The United States, Italy and Spain were the sources of the acute and convalescent COVID-19 samples. Sample material is recorded as cDNA or gDNA derived from T cells, B-cell-depleted T cells, or PBMCs.

Source study methods: Amplification of reference gene primers was used by the study to estimate nucleated cell counts. Using immunoSEQ multiplex PCR, the repertoire was profiled, and TCRdb retains in-frame clones only, with some absent. That table furnishes V, J and clone size, whereas the DNA furnished D and trimming. The table records roughly 350,000 clones, around 84% of them present only once. This sequence originates from a woman aged 18-35 years with acute or convalescent COVID-19. Sequencing was carried out using peripheral blood.

CDR3 amino acids: CASSSGPEGEQFF. The CDR3, as DNA: TGTGCCAGCAGCTCCGGACCCGAGGGTGAGCAGTTCTTC. The rearrangement joins TRBV11-2 to TRBJ2-1, with D possibly being TRBD2 (5 bases). Germline CDR1 SGHAT, CDR2 FQNNGV. The CDR3 runs to 13 residues. Trimming removed 4 bases from V and 9 bases from J, with 13 bases in between. Full variable domain (outside the CDR3, taken from reference TRBV11-2 and TRBJ2-1): EAGVAQSPRYKIIEKRQSVAFWCNPISGHATLYWYQQILGQGPKLLIQFQNNGVVDDSQLPKDRFSAERLKGVDSTLKIQPAKLEDSAVYLCASSSGPEGEQFFGPGTRLTVL.